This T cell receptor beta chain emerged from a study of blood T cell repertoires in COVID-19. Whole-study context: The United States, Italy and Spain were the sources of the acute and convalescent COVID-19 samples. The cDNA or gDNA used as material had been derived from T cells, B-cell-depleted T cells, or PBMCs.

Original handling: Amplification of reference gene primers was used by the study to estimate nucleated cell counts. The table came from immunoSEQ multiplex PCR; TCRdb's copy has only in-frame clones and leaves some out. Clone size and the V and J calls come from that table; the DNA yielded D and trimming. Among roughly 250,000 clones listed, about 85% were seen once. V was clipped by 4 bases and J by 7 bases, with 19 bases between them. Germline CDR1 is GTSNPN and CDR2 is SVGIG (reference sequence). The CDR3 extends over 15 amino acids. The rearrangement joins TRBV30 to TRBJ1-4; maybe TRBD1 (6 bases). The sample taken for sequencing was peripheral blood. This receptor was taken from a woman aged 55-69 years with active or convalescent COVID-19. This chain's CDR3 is CAWTKPRGGGEKLFF. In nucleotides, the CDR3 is TGTGCCTGGACCAAACCCCGGGGGGGCGGTGAAAAACTGTTTTTT.